The 13 T cell receptor beta chains listed next were all sequenced from one sample in a study of blood T cell repertoires in COVID-19. Measured with immunoSEQ multiplex PCR; TCRdb has only the in-frame clones, and not every one. This sample yields some 390,000 clones, of which approximately 86% are seen a single time; 3% belongs to the top ten. Sequencing was carried out using peripheral blood. Source of these receptors: a human donor in a cohort sampled during active COVID-19.

The chain joins TRBV6-5 to TRBJ1-1, with D tentatively TRBD1 (5 bases). Per germline, CDR1 MNHEY and CDR2 SVGAGI. This CDR3 spans 12 amino acids. Between the trimmed V and J ends, which lost 2 bases and 9 bases, there was a span of 10 bases. The CDR3 loop reads CASSYGAGKAFF. The CDR3 DNA sequence: TGTGCCAGCAGTTACGGGGCAGGGAAAGCTTTCTTT.

The V and J genes are TRBV5-8 and TRBJ2-1; no definite D call. Trimming took off 0 bases at V and 0 bases at J, with 4 bases between the two ends. CDR1 and CDR2 from the germline V gene are SGHTS and YDEGEE. The CDR3 is made up of 14 amino acids. Here the CDR3 reads CASSLDSSYNEQFF. The DNA for the CDR3 is TGTGCCAGCAGCTTGGATAGCTCCTACAATGAGCAGTTCTTC.

This clone showed up just once. The chain has TRBV6-5 and TRBJ1-1; perhaps TRBD1 as D (5 bases). This CDR3 spans 15 amino acids. V gave up 2 bases and J gave up 11 bases, with 21 bases separating them. Looked up from germline, CDR1 is MNHEY and CDR2 is SVGAGI. The CDR3 coding sequence is TGTGCCAGCAGTTACGAACAGGCCCGAAGCTCGAGGGCTTTCTTT. This gives the protein CASSYEQARSSRAFF.

The rearrangement joins TRBV6-6 to TRBJ1-1; a possible D gene is TRBD1 (6 bases). With 5 bases removed from V and 0 bases from J, the gap between germline ends came to 22 bases. CDR3 length: 18 amino acids. Germline V lookup: CDR1 MNHNY, CDR2 SVGAGI (reference sequence). The CDR3 nucleotides are TGTGCCAGCAGTCTCCTGGGGGGGCGCGGGGATTTGAACACTGAAGCTTTCTTT. Its translation is CASSLLGGRGDLNTEAFF.

The chain has TRBV25-1 and TRBJ2-5, with 11 positions matching TRBD2. Germline CDR1 MGHDK, CDR2 SYGVNS. CDR3 length: 15 residues. The J segment lost 1 base and the V segment lost 6 bases, leaving 4 bases of the junction unmatched. CDR3 sequence (DNA): TGTGCCAGCAGCCCGACTAGCGGGGTCCAAGAGACCCAGTACTTC. Translation: CASSPTSGVQETQYF.

This chain links TRBV28 with TRBJ2-2; D is perhaps TRBD2 (6 bases). The ends were cut back, 2 bases at V and 5 bases at J, with 15 bases in the middle. The CDR3 consists of 16 residues. The V gene's germline CDR1 is MDHEN and CDR2 SYDVKM. CDR3 sequence: CASSLPFGSETGELFF. The DNA for the CDR3 is TGTGCCAGCAGTTTACCTTTCGGGAGTGAAACCGGGGAGCTGTTTTTT. The full variable domain, its missing parts supplied by reference TRBV28 and TRBJ2-2, is DVKVTQSSRYLVKRTGEKVFLECVQDMDHENMFWYRQDPGLGLRLIYFSYDVKMKEKGDIPEGYSVSREKKERFSLILESASTNQTSMYLCASSLPFGSETGELFFGEGSRLTVL.

V and J are TRBV25-1 and TRBJ2-4; 8 bases map to TRBD1. V was clipped by 4 bases and J by 10 bases; unmatched bases: 9. Germline V gene sequence: CDR1 MGHDK, CDR2 SYGVNS. The CDR3 consists of 14 residues. For the CDR3, the DNA is TGTGCCAGCAGTGCTGGACAGGGCTGGGCGATTCAGTACTTC. Encoded protein: CASSAGQGWAIQYF.

The chain carries TRBV10-3 and TRBJ2-1; D possibly corresponds to TRBD1 (5 bases). The CDR3 runs to 15 residues. Germline CDR1 ENHRY, CDR2 SYGVKD. V lost 4 bases and J 3 bases, leaving 13 bases between the germline ends. The CDR3 DNA reads as TGTGCCATCAGTGCCTCGACAGTAGTCTACAATGAGCAGTTCTTC. It yields the protein CAISASTVVYNEQFF.

This clone was detected once. The chain has TRBV7-9 and TRBJ1-2, with 7 bases that match TRBD1. Trimming took 4 bases from V and 4 from J; bases not matched to a gene: 6. The CDR3 has 14 amino acids. CDR1 and CDR2 from the germline V gene are SEHNR and FQNEAQ (reference sequence). Written as DNA, the CDR3 is TGTGCCAGCAGCTCCGGGACAGCAATCTATGGCTACACCTTC. Residues: CASSSGTAIYGYTF.

The rearrangement joins TRBV2 to TRBJ1-2, with D possibly TRBD1 on 5 matching bases. The V end was cut by 3 bases, the J end by 2 bases, with 7 bases between. Germline loops: CDR1 SNHLY, CDR2 FYNNEI. The CDR3 spans 13 residues. CDR3 residues: CASSDRGNYGYTF. In DNA form, the CDR3 reads TGTGCCAGCAGTGATCGGGGGAACTATGGCTACACCTTC.

This chain connects TRBV29-1 to TRBJ2-3; 9 positions agree with TRBD2. Unmatched junction bases numbered 1, after V lost 4 bases and J lost 2 bases. The CDR3 has 13 residues. In germline, CDR1 is SQVTM, CDR2 ANQGSEA. The CDR3 nucleotides are TGCAGCGTTGGGACTAGCGTCACAGATACGCAGTATTTT. Its protein is CSVGTSVTDTQYF.

V and J are TRBV2 and TRBJ2-1, with 14 bases lining up with TRBD2. The trim removed 0 bases at V and 10 bases at J, leaving 2 bases unmatched. CDR1 is SNHLY, CDR2 FYNNEI, per germline. The CDR3 is 15 amino acids. CDR3 protein: CASSEAGLAGDEQFF. CDR3 in DNA: TGTGCCAGCAGTGAAGCGGGACTAGCGGGGGACGAGCAGTTCTTC. The full variable domain, rest sourced from reference TRBV2 and TRBJ2-1, is EPEVTQTPSHQVTQMGQEVILRCVPISNHLYFYWYRQILGQKVEFLVSFYNNEISEKSEIFDDQFSVERPDGSNFTLKIRSTKLEDSAMYFCASSEAGLAGDEQFFGPGTRLTVL.

The gene calls are TRBV4-1 and TRBJ1-6; no definite D call. The CDR3 has 19 residues. Germline-derived CDR1 and CDR2 are MGHRA and YSYEKL. Trimming took off 3 bases at V and 2 bases at J, with 20 bases between the two ends. Here the CDR3 DNA reads TGCGCCAGCAGCCAGCCCAAGGTCGGAGATATGGCCTATAATTCACCCCTCCACTTT. This gives the protein CASSQPKVGDMAYNSPLHF.